What follows are 26 T cell receptor beta chains derived from one specimen sequenced in a study of blood T cell repertoires in COVID-19. Some clones are missing from TCRdb's copy, which holds only in-frame ones; the method was immunoSEQ multiplex PCR. The sample lists approximately 120,000 clones, 65% to 90% occurring once. Sequenced sample: peripheral blood. These receptors all stem from an elderly woman with active or convalescent COVID-19.

The V call is TRBV5-4, the J call TRBJ2-5; 14 nucleotides align to TRBD2. J was trimmed by 3 bases and V by 4 bases; bases with no gene match: 2. CDR1 and CDR2 from the germline V gene are SGHNT and YYREEE (reference sequence). This CDR3 has 15 amino acids. CDR3 sequence (DNA): TGTGCCAGCAGCATGGGACTAGCGGGAGAAGAGACCCAGTACTTC. It encodes CASSMGLAGEETQYF.

The gene calls are TRBV11-3 and TRBJ1-2; D is perhaps TRBD1 (6 bases). The V gene's germline CDR1 is SGHNT and CDR2 YENEEA. This CDR3 contains 13 residues. V lost 11 bases to trimming and J lost 8 bases, with 21 bases between them. The CDR3 nucleotides are TGTGCCGGGGACATCCGGGGTGAAAAAGGCTACACCTTC. It specifies CAGDIRGEKGYTF.

The V and J genes are TRBV2 and TRBJ1-5, with a possible D match to TRBD1 (6 bases). The CDR3 spans 16 residues. The germline V gene has CDR1 SNHLY and CDR2 FYNNEI. V was clipped by 2 bases and J by 2 bases, with 13 bases between them. This chain's CDR3 is CASSELSRQGNQPQHF. As DNA, the CDR3 is TGTGCCAGCAGTGAACTGTCCCGACAGGGCAATCAGCCCCAGCATTTT.

This clone was counted a single time. The chain carries TRBV9 and TRBJ1-1; no firm D call. The V end was cut by 0 bases, the J end by 2 bases, with 11 bases between. CDR1 SGDLS and CDR2 YYNGEE come from the germline V gene. The CDR3 runs to 15 residues. The CDR3 DNA reads as TGTGCCAGCAGCGTAGAAGATACAGTCAACACTGAAGCTTTCTTT. Translation gives CASSVEDTVNTEAFF.

The CDR3 here is CASSQQPGTGSNSPLHF. In DNA, the CDR3 is TGTGCCAGCAGCCAACAACCCGGGACAGGGTCTAATTCACCCCTCCACTTT. The V call is TRBV9, the J call TRBJ1-6; 9 positions agree with TRBD1. Trimming removed 4 bases from V and 6 bases from J; junction bases left unmatched: 11. CDR3 length: 17 amino acids. Germline CDR1 SGDLS, CDR2 YYNGEE.

The chain links TRBV15 to TRBJ1-5, with D unresolved. The CDR3 covers 15 residues. CDR1 and CDR2 from the germline V gene are LNHNV and YYDKDF (reference sequence). The V gene lost 6 bases and the J gene lost 0 bases, with 12 bases spanning the gap. The DNA for the CDR3 is TGTGCCACCAGGGGTGCGGGCCCTAGCAATCAGCCCCAGCATTTT. Amino acids: CATRGAGPSNQPQHF.

This chain connects TRBV23-1 to TRBJ2-5; no clear D gene. TRBV23-1 counts as an open reading frame of uncertain function. The CDR3 runs 11 residues. Trimming stripped 7 bases from V and 3 bases from J, with 6 bases between. CDR3 in DNA: TGCGCCAGCAAAATTAAAGAGACCCAGTACTTC. It is translated as CASKIKETQYF.

This chain joins TRBV2 and TRBJ2-1, with 10 bases fitting TRBD2. The CDR3 spans 14 residues. Trimming at V came to 5 bases and at J to 5 bases, leaving 3 bases not matched to a gene. Germline assignment: CDR1 SNHLY and CDR2 FYNNEI. CDR3 sequence reads: CASSSSGRDNEQFF. The CDR3 bases are TGTGCCAGCAGTTCTAGCGGGAGAGACAATGAGCAGTTCTTC.

V gene TRBV11-2 combines with J gene TRBJ1-2; TRBD1 aligns across 8 bases. The CDR3 consists of 13 residues. CDR1 and CDR2 from the germline V gene are SGHAT and FQNNGV. The J segment lost 2 bases and the V segment lost 5 bases, leaving 1 base of the junction unmatched. The CDR3 DNA reads TGTGCCAGCAGCCAGGGGGCGAACTATGGCTACACCTTC. Its translation is CASSQGANYGYTF. Filled out from reference TRBV11-2 and TRBJ1-2, the complete variable domain reads EAGVAQSPRYKIIEKRQSVAFWCNPISGHATLYWYQQILGQGPKLLIQFQNNGVVDDSQLPKDRFSAERLKGVDSTLKIQPAKLEDSAVYLCASSQGANYGYTFGSGTRLTVV.

The chain has TRBV5-1 and TRBJ2-1; the D gene is possibly TRBD2 (5 bases). The CDR3 runs 14 residues. The V and J ends lost 3 bases and 4 bases respectively, with 11 bases between them. Germline V gene lookup returns CDR1 SGHRS and CDR2 YFSETQ. The CDR3 DNA reads as TGCGCCAGCAGCTCCGACTACCCGTACAATGAGCAGTTCTTC. This encodes CASSSDYPYNEQFF.

The chain carries TRBV6-5 and TRBJ1-2, with 8 positions matching TRBD1. Trimming at V came to 9 bases and at J to 4 bases, leaving 10 bases not matched to a gene. Germline V gene data show CDR1 as MNHEY and CDR2 as SVGAGI. There are 14 residues in the CDR3. CDR3 sequence (DNA): TGTGCCAGTCGTGGGGCAGGGGGCACCTATGGCTACACCTTC. Amino acids: CASRGAGGTYGYTF.

The CDR3 region has the DNA TGTGCCAGTACCTCCTTGAACAGGGCACCCACCGGGGAGCTGTTTTTT. Translating it yields CASTSLNRAPTGELFF. The V gene is TRBV19, the J gene TRBJ2-2, with D possibly TRBD1 on 6 matching bases. Germline loops: CDR1 LNHDA, CDR2 SQIVND (reference sequence). CDR3 size: 16 residues. Trimming pared 7 bases from V and 4 bases from J, leaving 19 bases between.

This chain connects TRBV11-3 to TRBJ2-2, with 8 nucleotides matching TRBD2. This CDR3 is 18 amino acids long. The germline V gene encodes CDR1 SGHNT and CDR2 YENEEA. The junction had 17 bases not matched to a gene; V was cut back by 5 bases and J by 6 bases. CDR3 nucleotide sequence: TGTGCCAGCAGCCCCCCCGCAGGAAGCGGGAGAAGGGCCGGGGAGCTGTTTTTT. Its translation: CASSPPAGSGRRAGELFF.

V gene TRBV6-2 or TRBV6-3 combines with J gene TRBJ2-7, with a possible D match to TRBD2 (5 bases). The V end lost 2 bases, the J end lost 2 bases, and 13 bases lay between the germline ends. The CDR3 sequence is 15 residues long. Germline V gene sequence: CDR1 MNHEY, CDR2 SVGEGT. Written as DNA, the CDR3 is TGTGCCAGCAGTTACAACGGGGTCCCCCCCTACGAGCAGTACTTC. Amino acid sequence: CASSYNGVPPYEQYF.

This clone turned up a few times. The chain recombines TRBV5-1 with TRBJ2-2; D remains ambiguous. Germline loops: CDR1 SGHRS, CDR2 YFSETQ. Trimming stripped 0 bases from V and 0 bases from J, with 3 bases between. CDR3 length: 14 amino acids. The CDR3 nucleotides read TGCGCCAGCAGCTTGGCCTCGAACACCGGGGAGCTGTTTTTT. This translates into CASSLASNTGELFF.

This chain uses TRBV7-9 with TRBJ2-7; D unclear. Trimming cost V 4 bases and J 0 bases, with 10 bases left between them. Germline V gene data show CDR1 as SEHNR and CDR2 as FQNEAQ (reference sequence). The CDR3 totals 14 residues. CDR3 nucleotide sequence: TGTGCCAGCAGCTACGACCGGGTCTCCTACGAGCAGTACTTC. Translation: CASSYDRVSYEQYF.

The V call is TRBV6-5, the J call TRBJ2-7, with 8 bases aligning to TRBD1. The CDR3 is 15 amino acids. V trimming: 6 bases; J trimming: 3 bases; junction bases outside the gene matches: 10. The germline V gene encodes CDR1 MNHEY and CDR2 SVGAGI. CDR3 sequence: CASSYHRQGNYEQYF. The CDR3 coding sequence is TGTGCCAGCAGCTACCACAGACAGGGGAACTACGAGCAGTACTTC.

This clone was recorded a few times. This sequence joins TRBV6-6 and TRBJ2-3; 7 nucleotides match TRBD2. This CDR3 spans 16 amino acids. V dropped 5 bases and J dropped 2; count of bases not matched to a gene: 10. Germline assignment: CDR1 MNHNY and CDR2 SVGAGI (reference sequence). CDR3 protein: CASSPNGGTHTDTQYF. In DNA, the CDR3 is TGTGCCAGCAGTCCCAACGGGGGGACCCACACAGATACGCAGTATTTT.

The chain is built from TRBV5-1 and TRBJ2-2, with 11 positions matching TRBD2. This CDR3 is built from 15 residues. CDR1 and CDR2 (germline): SGHRS, YFSETQ. V shed 4 bases and J 5 bases; nucleotides not matched to a gene: 4. CDR3 region: CASSTSGRNTGELFF. The CDR3 DNA follows: TGCGCCAGCAGCACTAGCGGGAGAAATACCGGGGAGCTGTTTTTT. The complete variable domain, with remaining parts taken from reference TRBV5-1 and TRBJ2-2, reads KAGVTQTPRYLIKTRGQQVTLSCSPISGHRSVSWYQQTPGQGLQFLFEYFSETQRNKGNFPGRFSGRQFSNSRSEMNVSTLELGDSALYLCASSTSGRNTGELFFGEGSRLTVL.

The chain recombines TRBV18 with TRBJ2-1, with TRBD1 matching 8 bases. This CDR3 is built from 15 residues. From germline, CDR1 is KGHSH and CDR2 LQKENI. Trimming took 6 bases from V and 5 from J; bases not matched to a gene: 9. CDR3 amino acids: CASSRGQGYDNEQFF. CDR3 in DNA: TGTGCCAGCTCCCGTGGACAGGGTTATGACAATGAGCAGTTCTTC. The full variable domain, its missing parts supplied by reference TRBV18 and TRBJ2-1, is NAGVMQNPRHLVRRRGQEARLRCSPMKGHSHVYWYRQLPEEGLKFMVYLQKENIIDESGMPKERFSAEFPKEGPSILRIQQVVRGDSAAYFCASSRGQGYDNEQFFGPGTRLTVL.

Regarding this clone: This may stem from a read error, because a much larger clone lies one nucleotide away. The V gene is TRBV25-1, the J gene TRBJ1-1; a possible D gene is TRBD1 (5 bases). The ends were cut back, 6 bases at V and 1 base at J, with 6 bases in the middle. CDR1 is MGHDK and CDR2 is SYGVNS in the germline V gene. The CDR3 runs to 12 residues. The CDR3 region has the DNA TGTGCCAGCAGAGGACAGAACACTGAAGCTTTCTTT. This codes for CASRGQNTEAFF.

The chain employs TRBV5-1 and TRBJ2-3; 9 bases fit TRBD2. V was pared by 0 bases and J by 4 bases, with 3 bases of the junction left unmatched. Germline V lookup: CDR1 SGHRS, CDR2 YFSETQ. This CDR3 is 15 amino acids long. The CDR3 nucleotides read TGCGCCAGCAGCTTGGGCGGGAGGGGCGCAGATACGCAGTATTTT. Translating gives CASSLGGRGADTQYF.

V is TRBV5-5 and J is TRBJ1-6; 7 bases line up with TRBD1. CDR1 is SGHKS and CDR2 is YYEKEE in the germline V gene (reference sequence). V was clipped by 7 bases and J by 5 bases; unmatched bases: 9. The CDR3 spans 15 residues. For the CDR3, the DNA is TGTGCCAGCGTGACAGGGACAACCAATAATTCACCCCTCCACTTT. It encodes CASVTGTTNNSPLHF.

The V call is TRBV3-1 (or the pseudogene TRBV3-2), the J call TRBJ2-2; maybe TRBD2 (5 bases). This CDR3 comprises 13 residues. Germline lookup yields CDR1 LGHDT and CDR2 YNNKEL (reference sequence). V lost 4 bases to trimming and J lost 10 bases, with 13 bases between them. CDR3 protein: CASSLPGSTELFF. In DNA form, the CDR3 reads TGTGCCAGCAGCCTCCCGGGAAGTACGGAGCTGTTTTTT.

In this sample, this clone turned up many times. The chain combines TRBV3-1 (or the pseudogene TRBV3-2) with TRBJ2-7; 11 bases line up with TRBD1. Germline V CDR1 and CDR2: LGHDT, YNNKEL (reference sequence). There are 13 residues in the CDR3. V lost 10 bases and J lost 9; bases outside the gene matches: 11. CDR3 amino acids: CATETGTGGRQYF. The CDR3 nucleotides are TGTGCCACCGAAACCGGGACAGGGGGGAGGCAGTACTTC.

The chain has TRBV18 and TRBJ2-2; 7 bases are shared with TRBD1. V was clipped by 5 bases and J by 4 bases; unmatched bases: 10. The CDR3 loop spans 16 amino acids. The germline CDR1 and CDR2 sequences are KGHSH and LQKENI. DNA of the CDR3: TGTGCCAGCTCATTAAGACAGGGTGATGTCACCGGGGAGCTGTTTTTT. Protein sequence: CASSLRQGDVTGELFF.